Presented here are 15 T cell receptor beta chains from one specimen sequenced in a study of T cells after posttransplantation cyclophosphamide. The naive gate required viable CD3+CD4+ or CD3+CD8+ cells with CCR7+CD45RA+CD45RO-CD95-CD27+CD28+ phenotype. Sequencing was performed with immunoSEQ multiplex PCR; in TCRdb, only in-frame clones are kept and a portion is missing. Of around 20,000 clones listed, less than 98% were seen once; the top ten hold around 0.13%. The sequenced material came from naive CD4+ T cells sorted from PBMCs. These receptor sequences come from a man aged 50 to 59 in good health, CMV-negative, and a related stem cell transplant donor.

V gene TRBV7-7 combines with J gene TRBJ1-2, with D perhaps TRBD1 (5 bases). The CDR3 has 14 residues. In germline, CDR1 is SSHAT, CDR2 FNYEAQ (reference sequence). The V gene lost 5 bases and the J gene lost 8 bases, with 18 bases spanning the gap. CDR3 sequence reads: CASSPFQQGTGYTF. The CDR3 region has the DNA TGTGCCAGCAGCCCTTTCCAGCAGGGCACGGGCTACACCTTC.

The genes are TRBV5-4 and TRBJ2-1; D not certain. V was clipped by 0 bases and J by 12 bases, with 7 bases between them. Germline V gene lookup returns CDR1 SGHNT and CDR2 YYREEE (reference sequence). CDR3 length: 11 residues. CDR3 protein: CASSLDEAQFF. The CDR3 nucleotides read TGTGCCAGCAGCTTGGATGAGGCGCAGTTCTTC.

A single count supports this clone. This sequence joins TRBV10-1 and TRBJ2-3, with D possibly being TRBD2 (5 bases). Trimming removed 3 bases at V and 0 bases at J, with 10 bases between. The CDR3 consists of 15 residues. From germline, CDR1 is WNHNN and CDR2 SYGVQD (reference sequence). CDR3 region: CASSEGGLSTDTQYF. In DNA form, the CDR3 reads TGCGCCAGCAGTGAAGGCGGGCTTAGCACAGATACGCAGTATTTT.

This clone was counted once. The CDR3 loop reads CASSPHREMNTEAFF. The CDR3, as DNA: TGTGCCAGCAGTCCACATAGGGAGATGAACACTGAAGCTTTCTTT. The chain uses TRBV27 and TRBJ1-1; D call uncertain. Between the trimmed V and J ends, which lost 5 bases and 0 bases, there was a span of 13 bases. Germline CDR1 and CDR2: MNHEY and SMNVEV (reference sequence). This CDR3 is built from 15 residues.

In DNA form, the CDR3 reads TGTGCCAGCAGTTTACGGGTGGCGGAGACCCAGTACTTC. It is translated as CASSLRVAETQYF. The chain carries TRBV27 and TRBJ2-5; D uncertain. Trimming stripped 2 bases from V and 5 bases from J, with 9 bases between. CDR3 length: 13 residues. The V gene's germline CDR1 is MNHEY and CDR2 SMNVEV (reference sequence).

The CDR3 DNA reads as TGTGCCAGCAGCTTGGGGGCGCAGGGGGACTACGAGCAGTACTTC. Protein: CASSLGAQGDYEQYF. This chain uses TRBV5-4 with TRBJ2-7, with 7 nucleotides matching TRBD1. Germline CDR1 SGHNT, CDR2 YYREEE (reference sequence). The length of the CDR3 is 15 residues. After removal of 0 bases from V and 3 bases from J, the junction contained 6 bases not matched to a gene.

This clone was picked up one time. The chain links TRBV4-1 to TRBJ2-7, with D maybe TRBD2 (6 bases). Germline CDR1 MGHRA, CDR2 YSYEKL. V was pared by 1 base and J by 8 bases, with 9 bases between. This CDR3 spans 12 amino acids. CDR3 amino acids: CASSQVGGKQYF. CDR3 DNA sequence: TGCGCCAGCAGCCAAGTTGGAGGGAAGCAGTACTTC.

The chain links TRBV27 to TRBJ1-2; TRBD1 aligns across 10 bases. The trim removed 6 bases at V and 4 bases at J, leaving 2 bases unmatched. This CDR3 contains 13 residues. The germline V gene has CDR1 MNHEY and CDR2 SMNVEV (reference sequence). This CDR3 is CASRGQGGYGYTF. CDR3 bases: TGTGCCAGCAGAGGACAGGGGGGCTATGGCTACACCTTC.

This clone occurred once. The chain uses TRBV4-1 and TRBJ1-2; 10 nucleotides agree with TRBD1. Per germline, CDR1 MGHRA and CDR2 YSYEKL. V shed 0 bases, J shed 4 bases, and the junction held 5 bases outside the gene matches. This CDR3 has 16 amino acids. Here the CDR3 DNA reads TGCGCCAGCAGCCAAGAAGGGACAGGGGCGAGCTATGGCTACACCTTC. It is translated as CASSQEGTGASYGYTF.

This clone was seen once. CDR3: CAISESMASGYEQYF. The CDR3 DNA reads as TGTGCCATCAGTGAGTCGATGGCTAGCGGCTACGAGCAGTACTTC. This chain connects TRBV10-3 to TRBJ2-7, with 7 bases identical to TRBD2. Germline CDR1 and CDR2: ENHRY and SYGVKD. V was clipped by 0 bases and J by 3 bases; unmatched bases: 5. CDR3 size: 15 residues.

This chain joins TRBV4-3 and TRBJ2-2, with D possibly being TRBD1 (6 bases). This CDR3 is 18 amino acids long. V lost 3 bases and J 4 bases, leaving 21 bases between the germline ends. Germline CDR1 reads LGHNA; CDR2 reads YSLEER. CDR3 DNA: TGCGCCAGCAGCCAGCTCAGTCGGGGCGGACAGTCCACCGGGGAGCTGTTTTTT. As protein: CASSQLSRGGQSTGELFF.

The V and J genes are TRBV11-2 and TRBJ2-6; 7 nucleotides line up with TRBD2. Germline CDR1 is SGHAT and CDR2 is FQNNGV. Losses at the gene ends were 5 bases for V and 4 bases for J; bases not matched to a gene: 5. The CDR3 covers 15 residues. The CDR3: CASSPAGSGANVLTF. The CDR3 DNA reads as TGTGCCAGCAGCCCAGCGGGATCCGGGGCCAACGTCCTGACTTTC.

The chain employs TRBV4-3 and TRBJ2-7, with 7 bases lining up with TRBD2. This CDR3 has 19 amino acids. Germline-derived CDR1 and CDR2 are LGHNA and YSLEER. J lost 0 bases, V lost 1 base, and 15 bases had no gene match. CDR3 bases: TGCGCCAGCAGCCAAGCGGGGGTTGGGGGGGGGTATAACTCCTACGAGCAGTACTTC. Translation: CASSQAGVGGGYNSYEQYF.

This clone showed up just once. V and J are TRBV5-6 and TRBJ2-7; D may be TRBD1 (5 bases). CDR1 is SGHDT and CDR2 is YYEEEE in the germline V gene. CDR3 length: 15 amino acids. V was pared by 5 bases and J by 6 bases, with 21 bases between. In nucleotides, the CDR3 is TGTGCCAGCAGGCTCTGGGCAGGACAACGGCGCGAGCAGTACTTC. Translating gives CASRLWAGQRREQYF.

V is TRBV7-2 and J is TRBJ1-2; D is undetermined. The CDR3 extends over 15 amino acids. Trimming cost V 4 bases and J 7 bases, with 19 bases left between them. Per germline, CDR1 SGHTA and CDR2 FQGNSA. CDR3 in DNA: TGTGCCAGCAGCTCTACGCGCGATAGTGCGGGTGGCTACACCTTC. This encodes CASSSTRDSAGGYTF.